This T cell receptor (beta chain) is drawn from a study of long-term antiretroviral therapy in people with HIV. J lost 0 bases, V lost 5 bases, and 7 bases had no gene match. CDR1 and CDR2 from the germline V gene are KGHSH and LQKENI. This CDR3 region has 17 residues. None of the participants with HIV were treated outside the United States. Remarks on this clone: Its antigen is unknown.

Overall study findings and caveats: Participants lacked recorded data on ART adherence, viral resistance or therapy changes. Patients on ART gained diversity, which nonetheless stayed below transplant donor controls. When set beside controls, HIV repertoires had CDR3 length ranges that were narrower.

The assay used was immunoSEQ (version v3.0), run at survey level. Clones were read by immunoSEQ multiplex PCR, and TCRdb kept only the in-frame ones, dropping some. The data hold about 6,500 clones, with over 75% observed a single time. Sequencing was performed on unsorted PBMCs, taken 3.7 years after starting antiretroviral therapy. The chain recombines TRBV18 with TRBJ1-5, with 10 bases identical to TRBD1. The receptor was isolated from a woman in her 50s with HIV. CDR3 region: CASSTGTGAYSNQPQHF. CDR3 bases: TGTGCCAGCTCAACCGGGACAGGGGCTTATAGCAATCAGCCCCAGCATTTT.